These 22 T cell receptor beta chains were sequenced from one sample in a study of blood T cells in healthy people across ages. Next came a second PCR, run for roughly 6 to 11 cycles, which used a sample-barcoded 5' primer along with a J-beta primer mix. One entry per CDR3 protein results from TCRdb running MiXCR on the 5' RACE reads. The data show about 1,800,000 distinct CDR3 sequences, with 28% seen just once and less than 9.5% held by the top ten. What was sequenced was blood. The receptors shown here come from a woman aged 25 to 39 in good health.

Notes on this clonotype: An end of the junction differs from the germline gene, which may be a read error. The CDR3 region is CASSLDVASEQYF. As DNA, the CDR3 is TGTGCCAGCAGTTTAGACGTGGCGTCCGAGCAGTACTTC. The chain is built from TRBV7-6 and TRBJ2-5, with D unresolved. The J call could be wrong; TRBJ2-7 is a better fit for the DNA end. Germline V gene sequence: CDR1 SGHVS, CDR2 FNYEAQ. The CDR3 has 13 residues.

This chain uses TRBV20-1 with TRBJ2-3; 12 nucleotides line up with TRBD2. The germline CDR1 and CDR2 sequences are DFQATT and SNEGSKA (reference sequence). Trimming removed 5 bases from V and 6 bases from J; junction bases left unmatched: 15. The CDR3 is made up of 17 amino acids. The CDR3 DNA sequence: TGCAGTGCTTTCCAGCCCCTAGCGGGAGGGCCGGGGGATACGCAGTATTTT. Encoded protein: CSAFQPLAGGPGDTQYF.

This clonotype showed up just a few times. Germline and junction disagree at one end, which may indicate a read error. In nucleotides, the CDR3 is TGCAGCGTTAAAGATGTCTACGAGCAGTACTTC. Translation: CSVKDVYEQYF. The chain employs TRBV29-1 and TRBJ2-7, with D hard to call. This CDR3 comprises 11 residues. The germline CDR1 and CDR2 sequences are SQVTM and ANQGSEA.

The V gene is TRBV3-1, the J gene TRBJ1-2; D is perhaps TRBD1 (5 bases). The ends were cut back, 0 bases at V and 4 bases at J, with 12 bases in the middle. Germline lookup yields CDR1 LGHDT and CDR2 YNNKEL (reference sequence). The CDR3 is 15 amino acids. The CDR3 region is CASSQDLPGTYGYTF. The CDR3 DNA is TGTGCCAGCAGCCAAGATCTGCCAGGGACCTATGGCTACACCTTC.

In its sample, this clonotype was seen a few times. The CDR3 sequence is CSVEGGRGTNEQFF. In DNA, the CDR3 is TGCAGCGTTGAAGGTGGTAGGGGAACCAATGAGCAGTTCTTC. The chain joins TRBV29-1 to TRBJ2-1; D is perhaps TRBD1 (5 bases). The length of the CDR3 is 14 residues. Germline V gives CDR1 SQVTM, CDR2 ANQGSEA. V was clipped by 1 base and J by 6 bases, with 13 bases between them.

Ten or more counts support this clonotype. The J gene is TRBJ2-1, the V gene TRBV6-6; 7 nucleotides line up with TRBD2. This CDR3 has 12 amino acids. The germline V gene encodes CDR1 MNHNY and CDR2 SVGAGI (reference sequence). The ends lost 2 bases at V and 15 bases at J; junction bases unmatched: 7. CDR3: CASSYETAGVFF. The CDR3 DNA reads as TGTGCCAGCAGTTACGAGACGGCGGGAGTGTTCTTC.

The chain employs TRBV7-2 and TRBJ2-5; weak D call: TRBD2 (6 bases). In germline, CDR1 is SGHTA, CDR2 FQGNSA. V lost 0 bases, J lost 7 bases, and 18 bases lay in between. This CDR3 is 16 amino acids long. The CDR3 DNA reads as TGTGCCAGCAGCTTAGCAATGCTCGGCGGAGCGGGGACCCAGTACTTC. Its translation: CASSLAMLGGAGTQYF. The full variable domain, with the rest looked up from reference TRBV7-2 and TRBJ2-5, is GAGVSQSPSNKVTEKGKDVELRCDPISGHTALYWYRQSLGQGLEFLIYFQGNSAPDKSGLPSDRFSAERTGGSVSTLTIQRTQQEDSAVYLCASSLAMLGGAGTQYFGPGTRLLVL.

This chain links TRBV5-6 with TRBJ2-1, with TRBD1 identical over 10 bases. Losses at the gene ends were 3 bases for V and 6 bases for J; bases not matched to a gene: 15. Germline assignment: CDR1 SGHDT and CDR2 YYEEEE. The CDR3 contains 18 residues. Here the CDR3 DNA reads TGTGCCAGCAGCTCCCCTCAGAACCGGGACAGGGGCATCAATGAGCAGTTCTTC. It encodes CASSSPQNRDRGINEQFF.

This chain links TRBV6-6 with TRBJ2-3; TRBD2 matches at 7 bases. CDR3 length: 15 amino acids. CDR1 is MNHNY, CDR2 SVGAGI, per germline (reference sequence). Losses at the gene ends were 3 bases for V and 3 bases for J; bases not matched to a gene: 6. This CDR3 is CASSYPSGNTDTQYF. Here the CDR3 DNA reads TGTGCCAGCAGTTATCCCAGCGGGAATACAGATACGCAGTATTTT.

CDR3 in amino acids: CASSYGLAGGIQYF. Here the CDR3 DNA reads TGTGCCAGCAGCTATGGACTAGCGGGAGGGATTCAGTACTTC. The chain employs TRBV7-2 and TRBJ2-4; 15 bases match TRBD2. The CDR3 is made up of 14 amino acids. V gave up 4 bases and J gave up 10 bases; unmatched junction bases: 2. Germline loops: CDR1 SGHTA, CDR2 FQGNSA.

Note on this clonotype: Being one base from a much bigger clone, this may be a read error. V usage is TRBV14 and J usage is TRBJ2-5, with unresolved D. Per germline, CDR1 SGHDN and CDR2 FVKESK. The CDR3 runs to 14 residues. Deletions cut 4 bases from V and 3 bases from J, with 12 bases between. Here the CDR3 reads CASSLGSAEETQYF. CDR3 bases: TGTGCCAGCAGCCTAGGGTCAGCAGAAGAGACCCAGTACTTC.

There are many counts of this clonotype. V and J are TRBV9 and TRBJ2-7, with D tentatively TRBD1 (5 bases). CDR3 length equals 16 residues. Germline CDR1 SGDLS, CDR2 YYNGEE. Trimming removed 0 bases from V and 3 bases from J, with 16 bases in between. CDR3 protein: CASSVGSTVTLYEQYF. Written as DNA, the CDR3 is TGTGCCAGCAGCGTAGGTTCGACAGTTACCCTCTACGAGCAGTACTTC.

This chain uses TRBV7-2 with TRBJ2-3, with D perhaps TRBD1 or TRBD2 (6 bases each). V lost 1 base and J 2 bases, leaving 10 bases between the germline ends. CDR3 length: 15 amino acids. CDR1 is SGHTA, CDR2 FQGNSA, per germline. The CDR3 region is CASSLGRDITDTQYF. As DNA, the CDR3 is TGTGCCAGCAGCTTAGGGCGGGACATCACAGATACGCAGTATTTT.

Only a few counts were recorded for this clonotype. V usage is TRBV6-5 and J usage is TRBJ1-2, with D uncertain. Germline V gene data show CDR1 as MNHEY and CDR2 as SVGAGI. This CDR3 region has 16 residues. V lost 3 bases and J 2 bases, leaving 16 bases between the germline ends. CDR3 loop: CASSYDGYRSNYGYTF. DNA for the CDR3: TGTGCCAGCAGTTATGACGGCTATAGGTCCAACTATGGCTACACCTTC.

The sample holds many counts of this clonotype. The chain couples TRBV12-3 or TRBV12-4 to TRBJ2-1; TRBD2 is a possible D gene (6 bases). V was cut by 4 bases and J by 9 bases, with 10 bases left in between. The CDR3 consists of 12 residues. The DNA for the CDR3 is TGTGCCAGCAGTTCTCCGGGAGCTGAGCAGTTCTTC. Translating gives CASSSPGAEQFF.

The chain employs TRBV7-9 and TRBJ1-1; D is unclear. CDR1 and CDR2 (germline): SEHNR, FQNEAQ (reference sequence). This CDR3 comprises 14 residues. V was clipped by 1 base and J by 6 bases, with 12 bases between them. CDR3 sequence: CASSLDGRGSEAFF. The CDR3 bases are TGTGCCAGCAGCTTAGACGGACGGGGTTCTGAAGCTTTCTTT.

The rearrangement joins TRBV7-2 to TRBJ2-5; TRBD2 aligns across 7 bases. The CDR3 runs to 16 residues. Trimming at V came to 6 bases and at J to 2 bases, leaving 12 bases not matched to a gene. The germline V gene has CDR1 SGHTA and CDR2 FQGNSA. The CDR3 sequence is CASSSRTSSPQETQYF. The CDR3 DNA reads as TGTGCCAGCAGTTCGAGGACTAGTAGCCCACAAGAGACCCAGTACTTC.

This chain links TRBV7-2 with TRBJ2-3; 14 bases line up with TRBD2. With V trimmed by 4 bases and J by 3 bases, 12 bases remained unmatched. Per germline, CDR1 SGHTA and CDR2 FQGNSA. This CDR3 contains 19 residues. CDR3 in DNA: TGTGCCAGCAGCTCCCCGGGACTAGCGGGAGTAGTGGGAACAGATACGCAGTATTTT. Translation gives CASSSPGLAGVVGTDTQYF.

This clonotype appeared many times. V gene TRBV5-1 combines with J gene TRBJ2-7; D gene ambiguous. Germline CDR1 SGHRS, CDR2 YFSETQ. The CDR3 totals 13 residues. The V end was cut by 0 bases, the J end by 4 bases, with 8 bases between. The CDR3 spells CASSLDLRYEQYF. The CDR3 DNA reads TGCGCCAGCAGCTTGGATTTGAGATACGAGCAGTACTTC.

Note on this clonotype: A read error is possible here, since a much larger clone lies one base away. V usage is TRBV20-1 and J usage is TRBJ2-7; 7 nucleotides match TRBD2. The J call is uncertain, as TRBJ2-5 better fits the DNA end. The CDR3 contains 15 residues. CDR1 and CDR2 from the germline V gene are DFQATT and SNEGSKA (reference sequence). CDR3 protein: CSARDHPSGQGTQYF. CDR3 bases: TGCAGTGCTAGAGATCACCCTAGCGGACAAGGGACCCAGTACTTC.

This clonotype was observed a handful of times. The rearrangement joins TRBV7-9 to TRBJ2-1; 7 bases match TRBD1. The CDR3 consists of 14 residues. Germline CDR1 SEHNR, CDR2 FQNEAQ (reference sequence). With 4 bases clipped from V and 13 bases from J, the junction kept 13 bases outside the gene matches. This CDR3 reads CASSSPDRENGQFF. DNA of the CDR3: TGTGCCAGCAGCTCCCCCGACAGGGAAAATGGCCAGTTCTTC.

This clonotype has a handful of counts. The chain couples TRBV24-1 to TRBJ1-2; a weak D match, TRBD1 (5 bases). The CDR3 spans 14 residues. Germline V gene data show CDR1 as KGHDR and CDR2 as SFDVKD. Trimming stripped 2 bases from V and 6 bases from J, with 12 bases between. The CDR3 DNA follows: TGTGCCACCAGTGATTCCTTAGAAGGGGATGGCTACACCTTC. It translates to CATSDSLEGDGYTF.